A selection of T cell receptor beta chains follows, all from one sample in a study of blood T cell repertoires in COVID-19. Sequenced by immunoSEQ multiplex PCR; TCRdb stores in-frame clones only, minus some. Of 350,000 to 400,000 clones listed, 88% were seen once; the top ten hold about 0.89%. The sample comprised PBMCs or T cells enriched from blood (not recorded which). The receptors derive from a woman between 25 and 40 years old with acute COVID-19. CDR3s include the opening cysteine and the closing phenylalanine or tryptophan. D genes are given only for firm matches. Clone sizes are given selectively: once, few, many, or a class where the clone is expanded.

d_gene	abundance	v_gene	j_gene	CDR3aa	CDR3nt
TRBD2	once	TRBV5-5	TRBJ2-1	CASSRTSGSSYNEQFF	TGTGCCAGCAGCAGAACTAGCGGGTCCTCCTACAATGAGCAGTTCTTC
-	-	TRBV4-3	TRBJ1-5	CASSQGGPGWPQHF	TGCGCCAGCAGCCAGGGGGGGCCGGGTTGGCCCCAGCATTTT
-	-	TRBV28	TRBJ1-5	CASLTPNQPQHF	TGTGCCAGCCTGACTCCCAATCAGCCCCAGCATTTT
-	-	TRBV12-3/TRBV12-4	TRBJ1-6	CASSLDTSPLHF	TGTGCCAGCAGTTTAGACACTTCACCCCTCCACTTT
TRBD2	once	TRBV18	TRBJ2-3	CASSLAGGSTDTQYF	TGTGCCAGCTCACTAGCGGGGGGGAGCACAGATACGCAGTATTTT
TRBD1	-	TRBV25-1	TRBJ1-6	CASSEFVAGGRRSPLHF	TGTGCCAGCAGTGAATTTGTGGCAGGGGGCAGACGGTCACCCCTCCACTTT
-	-	TRBV12-3/TRBV12-4	TRBJ2-1	CASSYTSEQFF	TGTGCCAGCAGTTATACAAGTGAGCAGTTCTTC
TRBD1	-	TRBV24-1	TRBJ2-3	CATSDLWGRTGGVDTQYF	TGTGCCACCAGTGATTTGTGGGGTAGGACAGGGGGCGTAGATACGCAGTATTTT
-	-	TRBV29-1	TRBJ2-7	CSAPVGGEQYF	TGCAGCGCGCCCGTGGGGGGCGAGCAGTACTTC
-	few	TRBV7-9	TRBJ2-7	CASSREQGYEQYF	TGTGCCAGCAGCAGAGAACAGGGCTACGAGCAGTACTTC
-	few	TRBV24-1	TRBJ1-2	CATRPREGYGYTF	TGTGCCACCAGACCCAGGGAGGGTTATGGCTACACCTTC
TRBD1	-	TRBV6-2/TRBV6-3	TRBJ1-5	CASSSGTGGFSNQPQHF	TGTGCCAGCAGCTCCGGGACAGGGGGATTCAGCAATCAGCCCCAGCATTTT
TRBD1	-	TRBV30	TRBJ1-1	CACHWKPGQVNTEAFF	TGTGCCTGTCACTGGAAGCCGGGACAGGTGAACACTGAAGCTTTCTTT
-	-	TRBV18	TRBJ1-3	CASSPAGRNTIYF	TGTGCCAGCTCACCAGCAGGCCGAAACACCATATATTTT
-	-	TRBV7-2	TRBJ1-4	CASSLRSGRAPTNEKLFF	TGTGCCAGCAGCTTACGGTCAGGGAGGGCCCCAACTAATGAAAAACTGTTTTTT
TRBD1	-	TRBV12-5	TRBJ1-2	CASGSGQGSNYGYTF	TGTGCTAGTGGTTCAGGACAGGGATCCAACTATGGCTACACCTTC
TRBD2	-	TRBV30	TRBJ2-7	CASSGGGYEQYF	TGTGCCTCATCTGGGGGGGGTTACGAGCAGTACTTC
-	-	TRBV2	TRBJ1-1	CASSETGVDAEAFF	TGTGCCAGCAGTGAAACGGGGGTTGACGCTGAAGCTTTCTTT
-	-	TRBV7-2	TRBJ1-1	CASSPQGGGNTEAFF	TGTGCCAGCAGCCCCCAGGGAGGGGGAAACACTGAAGCTTTCTTT
TRBD1	-	TRBV6-1	TRBJ1-5	CASSEPGQGVNQPQHF	TGTGCCAGCAGTGAACCGGGACAGGGGGTCAATCAGCCCCAGCATTTT
-	-	TRBV19	TRBJ2-1	CASSIANNNEQFF	TGTGCCAGTAGTATAGCTAATAACAATGAGCAGTTCTTC
TRBD1	once	TRBV29-1	TRBJ1-5	CSAAFGTGTNQPQHF	TGCAGCGCCGCCTTCGGGACAGGGACGAATCAGCCCCAGCATTTT